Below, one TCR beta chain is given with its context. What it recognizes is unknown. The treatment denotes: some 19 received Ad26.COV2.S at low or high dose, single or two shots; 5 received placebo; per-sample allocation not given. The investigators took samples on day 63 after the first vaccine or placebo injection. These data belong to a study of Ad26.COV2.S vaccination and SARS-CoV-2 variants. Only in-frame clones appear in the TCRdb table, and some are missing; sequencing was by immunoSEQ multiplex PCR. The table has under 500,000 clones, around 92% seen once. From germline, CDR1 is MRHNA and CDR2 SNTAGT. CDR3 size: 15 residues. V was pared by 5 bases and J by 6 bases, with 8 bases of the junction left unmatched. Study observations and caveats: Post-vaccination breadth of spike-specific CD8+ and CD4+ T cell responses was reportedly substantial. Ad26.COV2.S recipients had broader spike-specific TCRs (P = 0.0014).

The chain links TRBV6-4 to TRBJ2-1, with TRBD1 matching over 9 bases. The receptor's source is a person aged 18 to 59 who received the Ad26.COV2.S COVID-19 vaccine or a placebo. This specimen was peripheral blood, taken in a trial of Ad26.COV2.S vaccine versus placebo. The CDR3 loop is CASSPQGTGLNEQFF. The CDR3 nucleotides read TGTGCCAGCAGTCCACAGGGGACAGGGCTCAATGAGCAGTTCTTC.